What follows are 11 T cell receptor beta chains derived from one specimen sequenced in a study of blood T cells in healthy people across ages (dated by TCRdb to the mid-2010s). The library was obtained by 5' RACE. The reads were generated on an Illumina HiSeq 2500. A second PCR of roughly 6 to 12 cycles was run with a J-beta primer mix and a sample-barcoded 5' primer. TCRdb reran the public reads through fastp at Q25 and MiXCR, keeping productive beta chains. Rows merge per CDR3 protein into single entries with the most common DNA and genes. The sample table shows about 2 million distinct CDR3 sequences, and around 48% are seen once. Of the sample, approximately 2% is held by the ten largest clones. Sequencing was done on a sample of blood. These receptors originate from a woman aged 40-49 years in good health.

In DNA form, the CDR3 reads TGTGCCAGCAGCTGGACTAGGGATGAGCAGTTCTTC. Its translation: CASSWTRDEQFF. The genes are TRBV7-2 and TRBJ2-1, with 7 bases aligning to TRBD2. CDR1 and CDR2 (germline): SGHTA, FQGNSA. The trim removed 4 bases at V and 8 bases at J, leaving 2 bases unmatched. The length of the CDR3 is 12 residues.

In this sample, this clonotype turned up a few times. The chain combines TRBV28 with TRBJ2-5; 10 bases fit TRBD1. This CDR3 contains 14 residues. From germline, CDR1 is MDHEN and CDR2 SYDVKM. V gave up 6 bases and J gave up 2 bases; unmatched junction bases: 3. The CDR3 loop is CASRGQGEQETQYF. CDR3 coding DNA: TGTGCCAGCAGAGGACAGGGGGAACAAGAGACCCAGTACTTC.

The CDR3 DNA reads TGTGCCAGCACTATACAGGCGAACAATCAGCCCCAGCATTTT. This codes for CASTIQANNQPQHF. The chain has TRBV6-1 and TRBJ1-5, with D maybe TRBD1 (5 bases). This CDR3 has 14 residues. V lost 7 bases and J lost 3, with 13 bases in between. CDR1 and CDR2 (germline): MNHNS, SASEGT.

The J gene is TRBJ2-2, the V gene TRBV5-6, with D possibly being TRBD1 (5 bases). Germline V gene sequence: CDR1 SGHDT, CDR2 YYEEEE. V was clipped by 0 bases and J by 1 base, with 7 bases between them. The CDR3 spans 15 residues. The CDR3 bases are TGTGCCAGCAGCTTGGGACAGATGAACACCGGGGAGCTGTTTTTT. Translated: CASSLGQMNTGELFF.

This clonotype turned up a few times. The gene calls are TRBV20-1 and TRBJ2-3; D remains ambiguous. The V end was cut by 0 bases, the J end by 6 bases, with 10 bases between. CDR1 and CDR2 from the germline V gene are DFQATT and SNEGSKA (reference sequence). The CDR3 is made up of 13 amino acids. In DNA form, the CDR3 reads TGCAGTGCTAGAGATAATAAGGCCGATACGCAGTATTTT. Translated: CSARDNKADTQYF.

The rearrangement joins TRBV12-5 to TRBJ2-3, with D possibly matching TRBD1 (5 bases). Germline assignment: CDR1 LGHNT and CDR2 FRNRAP. Trimming removed 0 bases at V and 1 base at J, with 14 bases between. The CDR3 is 17 residues long. The CDR3 coding sequence is TGTGCTAGTGGTTTGGTGCGGCTGACCAGGGGCACAGATACGCAGTATTTT. Its translation: CASGLVRLTRGTDTQYF.

The rearrangement links TRBV7-2 to TRBJ1-1; D uncertain. From germline, CDR1 is SGHTA and CDR2 FQGNSA. This CDR3 is built from 11 residues. V lost 3 bases and J lost 7, with 6 bases in between. CDR3 amino acids: CASSFLVEAFF. For the CDR3, the DNA is TGTGCCAGCAGCTTCCTTGTTGAAGCTTTCTTT.

The CDR3 sequence is CATSDPSDGKYGYTF. Written as DNA, the CDR3 is TGTGCCACCAGTGATCCATCGGACGGCAAGTATGGCTACACCTTC. The rearrangement links TRBV24-1 to TRBJ1-2; no definite D call. The CDR3 covers 15 residues. Germline CDR1 and CDR2: KGHDR and SFDVKD. The V end lost 3 bases, the J end lost 5 bases, and 15 bases lay between the germline ends.

This clonotype was detected only once. The germline gene is not matched at one end of the junction; a read error may be the cause. The genes are TRBV20-1 and TRBJ2-1; 7 bases align to TRBD1. There are 19 residues in the CDR3. Germline loops: CDR1 DFQATT, CDR2 SNEGSKA (reference sequence). For the CDR3, the DNA is TGCAGAGCTAGAGCAGGATATGGGGGACAGACCAGCTCCTACAATGAGCAGTTCTTC. This translates into CRARAGYGGQTSSYNEQFF.

In this sample, this clonotype turned up once. The chain has TRBV29-1 and TRBJ1-1; 7 bases line up with TRBD1. This CDR3 is 16 amino acids long. In germline, CDR1 is SQVTM, CDR2 ANQGSEA. Unmatched junction bases numbered 14, after V lost 7 bases and J lost 0 bases. DNA of the CDR3: TGCAGCGCAGGGCCCGAGGGGGCAGGTATGAACACTGAAGCTTTCTTT. It codes for CSAGPEGAGMNTEAFF.

The chain joins TRBV28 to TRBJ2-1, with TRBD1 matching 7 bases. This CDR3 spans 15 amino acids. Germline V gene sequence: CDR1 MDHEN, CDR2 SYDVKM. J lost 10 bases, V lost 7 bases, and 16 bases had no gene match. DNA of the CDR3: TGTGCCAGCAACCTCGTCGCCGGGACAGTATACGAGCAGTTCTTC. It codes for CASNLVAGTVYEQFF.